The 22 T cell receptor beta chains below all came from one sample that was sequenced in a study of T cell responses to AZD1222 COVID-19 vaccine (dated by TCRdb to the early 2020s). This specimen's time point label, interpreted: about 28 days (+/-7) after the second vaccine dose. To prepare the library, the immunoSEQ multiplex PCR assay was applied. In its TCRdb copy, this immuneACCESS table keeps in-frame sequences only and misses some clones. Where compared with another copy, unresolved V genes explain less than half of these, and the others have no known cause. Present in this sample are around 110,000 clones, roughly 92% of which were seen just once. The top ten clones comprise 1.6% of the sample. The material was peripheral blood, obtained 28 days after the second AZD1222 dose. These receptors were collected from an adult who received the AZD1222 COVID-19 vaccine.

J is TRBJ1-1 and V is TRBV29-1, with D possibly TRBD1 on 5 matching bases. This CDR3 spans 12 amino acids. CDR1 SQVTM and CDR2 ANQGSEA come from the germline V gene. Trimming left V 5 bases short and J 5 bases short, with 12 bases between. Here the CDR3 reads CSVPREGTEAFF. For the CDR3, the DNA is TGCAGCGTTCCCAGGGAGGGTACTGAAGCTTTCTTT.

CDR3 loop: CASSPSSGRRNEQFF. In nucleotides, the CDR3 is TGTGCCAGCTCACCCTCATCGGGCAGGCGAAATGAGCAGTTCTTC. The chain has TRBV18 and TRBJ2-1; no clear D gene. Per germline, CDR1 KGHSH and CDR2 LQKENI. The CDR3 has 15 amino acids. V dropped 3 bases and J dropped 7 bases, with 16 bases sitting between them. Combining the CDR3 with reference TRBV18 and TRBJ2-1 gives the whole variable domain NAGVMQNPRHLVRRRGQEARLRCSPMKGHSHVYWYRQLPEEGLKFMVYLQKENIIDESGMPKERFSAEFPKEGPSILRIQQVVRGDSAAYFCASSPSSGRRNEQFFGPGTRLTVL.

The genes are TRBV5-1 and TRBJ2-5; 7 bases align to TRBD1. Germline lookup yields CDR1 SGHRS and CDR2 YFSETQ. V trimming: 0 bases; J trimming: 4 bases; junction bases outside the gene matches: 9. The CDR3 totals 16 residues. The CDR3 nucleotides are TGCGCCAGCAGCTTGGGCCCAGGGGGTATTCGAGAGACCCAGTACTTC. Amino acids: CASSLGPGGIRETQYF.

The V gene is TRBV6-6, the J gene TRBJ2-3; 8 bases match TRBD1. Unmatched junction bases numbered 10, after V lost 6 bases and J lost 2 bases. Germline lookup yields CDR1 MNHNY and CDR2 SVGAGI (reference sequence). The CDR3 runs 16 residues. CDR3 amino acids: CASSRLDRAPTDTQYF. The CDR3 DNA sequence: TGTGCCAGCAGCCGCCTGGACAGGGCCCCCACAGATACGCAGTATTTT.

The DNA of the CDR3 is TGTGCCAGCAGTACGCTAGAATCTGGCTACGAGCAGTACTTC. This encodes CASSTLESGYEQYF. The chain has TRBV28 and TRBJ2-7; D is uncertain. Deletions cut 5 bases from V and 3 bases from J, with 14 bases between. Looked up from germline, CDR1 is MDHEN and CDR2 is SYDVKM. The CDR3 totals 14 residues.

The rearrangement joins TRBV21-1 to TRBJ1-6. TRBV21-1 is a documented pseudogene. This CDR3 is 16 amino acids long. The CDR3 region is CASTYPGEGDDSPLHF. DNA of the CDR3: TGTGCCAGCACCTATCCGGGCGAGGGTGATGATTCACCCCTCCACTTT.

The chain has TRBV30 and TRBJ1-1, with D perhaps TRBD1 (5 bases). CDR3 length: 13 residues. The V end was cut by 2 bases, the J end by 4 bases, with 11 bases between. CDR1 and CDR2 (germline): GTSNPN, SVGIG (reference sequence). CDR3 sequence (DNA): TGTGCCTGGAGTTCTCAGGGTCCCACTGAAGCTTTCTTT. Amino acids: CAWSSQGPTEAFF. The variable domain in full, completed from reference TRBV30 and TRBJ1-1, reads SQTIHQWPATLVQPVGSPLSLECTVEGTSNPNLYWYRQAAGRGLQLLFYSVGIGQISSEVPQNLSASRPQDRQFILSSKKLLLSDSGFYLCAWSSQGPTEAFFGQGTRLTVV.

The CDR3 spells CAIRRGTGVNEQYF. CDR3 bases: TGTGCCATCAGACGCGGGACAGGGGTCAACGAGCAGTACTTC. This chain uses TRBV10-3 with TRBJ2-7; 10 nucleotides match TRBD1. The germline CDR1 and CDR2 sequences are ENHRY and SYGVKD. The CDR3 runs 14 residues. Unmatched junction bases numbered 7, after V lost 6 bases and J lost 5 bases.

This clone showed up just once. The chain combines TRBV18 with TRBJ2-1; TRBD2 aligns across 11 bases. Germline V CDR1 and CDR2: KGHSH, LQKENI. This CDR3 is 15 amino acids long. After removal of 1 base from V and 8 bases from J, the junction contained 4 bases not matched to a gene. CDR3 region: CASSPREGLADEQFF. The CDR3 DNA reads as TGTGCCAGCTCACCACGAGAGGGACTAGCGGATGAGCAGTTCTTC.

V is TRBV7-9 and J is TRBJ2-5; D possibly corresponds to TRBD2 (6 bases). V gave up 5 bases and J gave up 5 bases, with 18 bases separating them. This CDR3 spans 15 amino acids. Per the germline V gene, CDR1 is SEHNR and CDR2 is FQNEAQ (reference sequence). The CDR3 DNA reads TGTGCCAGCAGCCGGACTAATAGCGACCCGGAGACCCAGTACTTC. Translation: CASSRTNSDPETQYF.

This rearrangement joins TRBV28 to TRBJ2-3; the match to TRBD2 covers 8 bases. The V gene's germline CDR1 is MDHEN and CDR2 SYDVKM. The CDR3 is 18 amino acids. Unmatched junction bases numbered 17, after V lost 4 bases and J lost 5 bases. The CDR3 sequence: CASSSLDSGGPRGDTQYF. As DNA, the CDR3 is TGTGCCAGCAGTTCTCTAGATTCGGGAGGGCCTAGGGGAGATACGCAGTATTTT. The variable domain in full, completed from reference TRBV28 and TRBJ2-3, reads DVKVTQSSRYLVKRTGEKVFLECVQDMDHENMFWYRQDPGLGLRLIYFSYDVKMKEKGDIPEGYSVSREKKERFSLILESASTNQTSMYLCASSSLDSGGPRGDTQYFGPGTRLTVL.

This rearrangement joins TRBV4-2 to TRBJ2-3; tentatively, D is TRBD2 (5 bases). Per the germline V gene, CDR1 is LGHNA and CDR2 is YNFKEQ. Between the trimmed V and J ends, which lost 2 bases and 0 bases, there was a span of 12 bases. This CDR3 is built from 16 residues. The CDR3 nucleotides are TGTGCCAGCAGCCAACCCAGCGGCCCCAGCACAGATACGCAGTATTTT. This gives the protein CASSQPSGPSTDTQYF.

The chain joins TRBV30 to TRBJ1-2; D might be TRBD1 (5 bases). V dropped 5 bases and J dropped 6 bases, with 19 bases sitting between them. Germline CDR1 GTSNPN, CDR2 SVGIG (reference sequence). There are 14 residues in the CDR3. DNA for the CDR3: TGTGCCTGGGACTCCTGGGTCGGAGGGGATGGCTACACCTTC. This translates into CAWDSWVGGDGYTF.

The J gene is TRBJ2-3, the V gene TRBV6-1, with D maybe TRBD2 (6 bases). Per the germline V gene, CDR1 is MNHNS and CDR2 is SASEGT. Deletions cut 1 base from V and 4 bases from J, with 9 bases between. This CDR3 contains 14 residues. CDR3 nucleotide sequence: TGTGCCAGCAGTGAAGGACTAGTCCCAGATACGCAGTATTTT. Translated: CASSEGLVPDTQYF.

The V call is TRBV18, the J call TRBJ2-3; D is uncertain. V was clipped by 5 bases and J by 2 bases, with 8 bases between them. The CDR3 is 13 amino acids. The germline gives CDR1 KGHSH, CDR2 LQKENI. CDR3 coding DNA: TGTGCCAGCTCAGCCCTTGACACAGATACGCAGTATTTT. Protein sequence: CASSALDTDTQYF.

The chain carries TRBV2 and TRBJ2-2, with TRBD2 matching 7 bases. The CDR3 extends over 18 amino acids. Unmatched junction bases numbered 23, after V lost 7 bases and J lost 9 bases. Germline CDR1 SNHLY, CDR2 FYNNEI. This chain's CDR3 is CASKNTGTTSPGTRELFF. CDR3 nucleotides: TGTGCCAGCAAAAATACCGGGACTACCTCTCCTGGTACCCGGGAGCTGTTTTTT.

The chain combines TRBV7-8 with TRBJ1-6; D gene ambiguous. The CDR3 is 15 residues long. Germline CDR1 and CDR2: SGHVS and FQNEAQ. V lost 1 base and J 14 bases, leaving 18 bases between the germline ends. Here the CDR3 DNA reads TGTGCCAGCAGCTTAGAAAGAGGGTCGAGGGTCACCCTCCACTTT. Translated: CASSLERGSRVTLHF.

CDR3 sequence (DNA): TGTGCCAGCAGTCCGACGGTGAGGACTGAAGCTTTCTTT. Its protein product is CASSPTVRTEAFF. V and J are TRBV6-2 or TRBV6-3 and TRBJ1-1, with no clear D. The ends were cut back, 5 bases at V and 5 bases at J, with 12 bases in the middle. The germline gives CDR1 MNHEY, CDR2 SVGEGT. CDR3 length: 13 amino acids.

The chain employs TRBV9 and TRBJ2-7, with 14 nucleotides matching TRBD2. The CDR3 extends over 18 amino acids. Germline CDR1 is SGDLS and CDR2 is YYNGEE. Trimming took 4 bases from V and 1 from J; bases not matched to a gene: 10. The CDR3 loop is CASSLGLAGAVSSYEQYF. The DNA of the CDR3 is TGTGCCAGCAGCTTGGGACTAGCGGGAGCGGTGAGTTCCTACGAGCAGTACTTC.

The chain is built from TRBV28 and TRBJ1-2; D remains unclear. This CDR3 is 10 amino acids long. V gave up 7 bases and J gave up 6 bases, with 6 bases separating them. CDR1 is MDHEN, CDR2 SYDVKM, per germline. DNA of the CDR3: TGTGCCAGCACTGGGAATGGCTACACCTTC. It is translated as CASTGNGYTF.

The chain employs TRBV2 and TRBJ2-3, with 10 nucleotides matching TRBD2. V dropped 5 bases and J dropped 6; count of bases not matched to a gene: 8. The CDR3 totals 15 residues. Germline CDR1 SNHLY, CDR2 FYNNEI. In nucleotides, the CDR3 is TGTGCCAGCAGTAAAACTAGCGGGAATCGGGATACGCAGTATTTT. Its protein is CASSKTSGNRDTQYF.

V and J are TRBV5-1 and TRBJ1-1; no definite D call. The CDR3 contains 13 residues. Trimming removed 4 bases from V and 5 bases from J, with 12 bases in between. Germline V gene sequence: CDR1 SGHRS, CDR2 YFSETQ. Here the CDR3 reads CASSLSQDTEAFF. CDR3 in DNA: TGCGCCAGCAGCCTATCTCAGGATACTGAAGCTTTCTTT. The full variable domain, its missing parts supplied by reference TRBV5-1 and TRBJ1-1, is KAGVTQTPRYLIKTRGQQVTLSCSPISGHRSVSWYQQTPGQGLQFLFEYFSETQRNKGNFPGRFSGRQFSNSRSEMNVSTLELGDSALYLCASSLSQDTEAFFGQGTRLTVV.